The present T cell receptor beta chain was sequenced within a study of blood T cell repertoires in COVID-19. Looking at the study overall: COVID-19 samples, acute and convalescent, were from the United States, Italy and Spain. Sources were T cells, B-cell-depleted T cells, or PBMCs; the material itself was cDNA or gDNA.

One Seattle source followed patients from active infection through their disease course. Original analysis: Quantification of nucleated cells was approximated via reference gene primer amplification. Assay: immunoSEQ multiplex PCR; the TCRdb copy retains only in-frame clones and omits some. V, J and clone size reflect that table, while D and trimming were determined from the DNA. The repertoire holds roughly 29,000 clones, with 85% to 95% as singletons. After removal of 3 bases from V and 5 bases from J, the junction contained 8 bases not matched to a gene. The CDR3 runs 15 residues. Germline V gives CDR1 SGDLS, CDR2 YYNGEE.

The rearrangement joins TRBV9 to TRBJ2-7; TRBD2 aligns across 10 bases. The TCR was taken from a woman in her sixties or seventies with COVID-19, enrolled during active disease. Input material: peripheral blood. In DNA form, the CDR3 reads TGTGCCAGCAGCGCGACCCTAGCGGGAGCCAACGAGCAGTACTTC. It encodes CASSATLAGANEQYF.